A single sample gave rise to the 21 T cell receptor beta chains below, sequenced in a study of blood T cell repertoires in COVID-19. Generated by immunoSEQ multiplex PCR, the TCRdb table keeps only in-frame clones and is missing some. This table holds approximately 220,000 clones, about 86% found once. Sequencing was done on a sample of peripheral blood. The receptors stem from a woman between 50 and 59 years old with acute or convalescent COVID-19.

In nucleotides, the CDR3 is TGTGCCAGCAGCTTAAGCGGCTACACCGGGGAGCTGTTTTTT. It encodes CASSLSGYTGELFF. The V and J genes are TRBV7-2 and TRBJ2-2; perhaps TRBD2 as D (5 bases). Germline assignment: CDR1 SGHTA and CDR2 FQGNSA. This CDR3 is built from 14 residues. V lost 2 bases, J lost 3 bases, and 7 bases lay in between.

The chain combines TRBV20-1 with TRBJ2-4, with D maybe TRBD1 (6 bases). Trimming stripped 3 bases from V and 4 bases from J, with 16 bases between. CDR1 is DFQATT, CDR2 SNEGSKA, per germline (reference sequence). This CDR3 has 15 residues. CDR3 DNA: TGCAGTGCTAGTGCAATTGGACAGCCTAAAAACATTCAGTACTTC. This sequence encodes CSASAIGQPKNIQYF.

The chain recombines TRBV7-2 with TRBJ2-1; D possibly corresponds to TRBD2 (6 bases). Germline-derived CDR1 and CDR2 are SGHTA and FQGNSA. The CDR3 consists of 15 residues. Trimming removed 1 base at V and 10 bases at J, with 17 bases between. This CDR3 is CASSLGGDPLREQFF. CDR3 nucleotide sequence: TGTGCCAGCAGCTTAGGGGGGGATCCCCTTAGGGAGCAGTTCTTC.

The chain uses TRBV29-1 and TRBJ1-1, with a weak D call TRBD1 (5 bases). CDR3 length equals 13 residues. V was trimmed by 7 bases and J by 4 bases, leaving 16 bases between them. Germline values: CDR1 SQVTM, CDR2 ANQGSEA. For the CDR3, the DNA is TGCAGCGGTGGACATTCCGCGGTCACTGAAGCTTTCTTT. Protein sequence: CSGGHSAVTEAFF.

J is TRBJ1-1 and V is TRBV12-3 or TRBV12-4; tentatively, D is TRBD1 (6 bases). V was cut by 1 base and J by 6 bases, with 6 bases left in between. CDR3 length: 12 amino acids. Written as DNA, the CDR3 is TGTGCCAGCAGTTTAGAGGGGGCTGAAGCTTTCTTT. Its protein is CASSLEGAEAFF.

The V and J genes are TRBV7-2 and TRBJ2-7; D unresolved. The CDR3 totals 13 residues. The germline V gene has CDR1 SGHTA and CDR2 FQGNSA. Trimming removed 2 bases at V and 6 bases at J, with 11 bases between. CDR3 bases: TGTGCCAGCAGCTTAACCCTCCCCGGCGAGCAGTACTTC. It translates to CASSLTLPGEQYF.

The rearrangement joins TRBV11-2 to TRBJ2-7; TRBD2 matches 11 bases. CDR1 SGHAT and CDR2 FQNNGV come from the germline V gene. The CDR3 spans 15 residues. The ends lost 6 bases at V and 6 bases at J; junction bases unmatched: 10. The CDR3: CASRFSGRALGEQYF. CDR3 DNA: TGTGCCAGCAGATTTAGCGGGAGGGCCCTCGGCGAGCAGTACTTC.

V gene TRBV10-2 combines with J gene TRBJ2-1; D might be TRBD2 (6 bases). Trimming removed 3 bases from V and 1 base from J, with 10 bases in between. CDR1 WSHSY and CDR2 SAAADI come from the germline V gene. The CDR3 covers 15 residues. The CDR3 bases are TGCGCCAGCAGTGATTTCGCGGGATCCTACAATGAGCAGTTCTTC. Protein sequence: CASSDFAGSYNEQFF.

This rearrangement joins TRBV5-1 to TRBJ2-5; 14 bases are a match to TRBD2. Germline V gene sequence: CDR1 SGHRS, CDR2 YFSETQ. This CDR3 contains 17 residues. With V trimmed by 2 bases and J by 4 bases, 7 bases remained unmatched. The CDR3 here is CASSLTAGTSGGETQYF. CDR3 nucleotides: TGCGCCAGCAGCTTAACCGCAGGGACTAGCGGGGGAGAGACCCAGTACTTC. The whole variable domain, remainder taken from reference TRBV5-1 and TRBJ2-5, is KAGVTQTPRYLIKTRGQQVTLSCSPISGHRSVSWYQQTPGQGLQFLFEYFSETQRNKGNFPGRFSGRQFSNSRSEMNVSTLELGDSALYLCASSLTAGTSGGETQYFGPGTRLLVL.

The V call is TRBV5-1, the J call TRBJ1-6; a weak D match, TRBD1 (6 bases). Germline CDR1 is SGHRS and CDR2 is YFSETQ. Trimming took 4 bases from V and 6 from J, leaving 14 bases between them. The CDR3 loop spans 15 amino acids. DNA for the CDR3: TGCGCCAGCAGCACGGCGGACAGTTCTAATTCACCCCTCCACTTT. Protein product: CASSTADSSNSPLHF.

J is TRBJ1-2 and V is TRBV4-1; a weak D match, TRBD1 (5 bases). Germline V CDR1 and CDR2: MGHRA, YSYEKL. V lost 4 bases and J 2 bases, leaving 14 bases between the germline ends. The length of the CDR3 is 15 residues. CDR3 in amino acids: CASSPLQGENYGYTF. The CDR3, as DNA: TGCGCCAGCAGCCCGTTGCAGGGTGAGAACTATGGCTACACCTTC.

V and J are TRBV19 and TRBJ2-1; D may be TRBD2 (5 bases). The CDR3 sequence is 15 residues long. The germline CDR1 and CDR2 sequences are LNHDA and SQIVND (reference sequence). V lost 3 bases and J lost 5, with 14 bases in between. The CDR3 nucleotides read TGTGCCAGTAGTATGGGAGTTAGCACCGACAATGAGCAGTTCTTC. It translates to CASSMGVSTDNEQFF.

The J gene is TRBJ2-1, the V gene TRBV5-6; D gene ambiguous. CDR1 is SGHDT and CDR2 is YYEEEE in the germline V gene. This CDR3 region has 15 residues. V was trimmed by 0 bases and J by 0 bases, leaving 7 bases between them. For the CDR3, the DNA is TGTGCCAGCAGCTTGGATCCTCGCTCCTACAATGAGCAGTTCTTC. Amino acids: CASSLDPRSYNEQFF.

The V gene is TRBV5-1, the J gene TRBJ2-2, with D maybe TRBD1 (6 bases). The CDR3 totals 17 residues. Germline V CDR1 and CDR2: SGHRS, YFSETQ. The V end lost 1 base, the J end lost 5 bases, and 18 bases lay between the germline ends. The CDR3, as DNA: TGCGCCAGCAGCTTGACCACCGGGACAAGAGGAACCGGGGAGCTGTTTTTT. Its protein product is CASSLTTGTRGTGELFF.

This rearrangement joins TRBV5-1 to TRBJ2-3, with D possibly TRBD1 on 5 matching bases. Trimming stripped 2 bases from V and 11 bases from J, with 9 bases between. The CDR3 spans 11 residues. Germline assignment: CDR1 SGHRS and CDR2 YFSETQ. The CDR3 is CASSLGVWQYF. Here the CDR3 DNA reads TGCGCCAGCAGCTTAGGGGTTTGGCAGTATTTT.

This chain joins TRBV6-5 and TRBJ1-1, with 8 bases fitting TRBD1. V shed 10 bases and J 0 bases; nucleotides not matched to a gene: 7. The CDR3 sequence is 14 residues long. Looked up from germline, CDR1 is MNHEY and CDR2 is SVGAGI. CDR3 nucleotide sequence: TGTGCCACCTCGGACAGGGATATGAACACTGAAGCTTTCTTT. It translates to CATSDRDMNTEAFF.

The chain couples TRBV3-1 (or the pseudogene TRBV3-2) to TRBJ2-2; 8 positions agree with TRBD2. This CDR3 has 17 amino acids. Looked up from germline, CDR1 is LGHDT and CDR2 is YNNKEL (reference sequence). V was clipped by 0 bases and J by 5 bases; unmatched bases: 8. The CDR3: CASSQEAAGGRTGELFF. For the CDR3, the DNA is TGTGCCAGCAGCCAAGAGGCGGCGGGGGGACGAACCGGGGAGCTGTTTTTT.

This clone was recorded a few times. The CDR3 spells CASSLGFRTDNEKLFF. The DNA for the CDR3 is TGTGCCAGCAGCTTAGGATTTAGGACAGATAATGAAAAACTGTTTTTT. The rearrangement joins TRBV7-9 to TRBJ1-4, with TRBD1 as a possible D gene (6 bases). V lost 1 base and J 4 bases, leaving 13 bases between the germline ends. The CDR3 is 16 residues long. Looked up from germline, CDR1 is SEHNR and CDR2 is FQNEAQ (reference sequence).

The rearrangement uses TRBV15 and TRBJ2-5; 7 bases fit TRBD1. V shed 3 bases, J shed 5 bases, and the junction held 12 bases outside the gene matches. CDR3 length equals 16 residues. Germline V CDR1 and CDR2: LNHNV, YYDKDF (reference sequence). The chain's CDR3 is CATSRDPQGIGETQYF. The CDR3 bases are TGTGCCACCAGCAGGGATCCACAGGGGATCGGGGAGACCCAGTACTTC.

V gene TRBV5-1 combines with J gene TRBJ1-2; TRBD1 is a possible D gene (5 bases). Germline lookup yields CDR1 SGHRS and CDR2 YFSETQ. The CDR3 covers 14 residues. V was cut by 4 bases and J by 1 base, with 11 bases left in between. CDR3: CASSQLTDNYGYTF. CDR3 DNA sequence: TGCGCCAGCAGCCAGTTGACAGATAACTATGGCTACACCTTC. The full variable domain, with the rest looked up from reference TRBV5-1 and TRBJ1-2, is KAGVTQTPRYLIKTRGQQVTLSCSPISGHRSVSWYQQTPGQGLQFLFEYFSETQRNKGNFPGRFSGRQFSNSRSEMNVSTLELGDSALYLCASSQLTDNYGYTFGSGTRLTVV.

This rearrangement joins TRBV27 to TRBJ2-7, with unresolved D. V was pared by 2 bases and J by 1 base, with 9 bases between. The germline V gene has CDR1 MNHEY and CDR2 SMNVEV (reference sequence). This CDR3 region has 14 residues. The CDR3 nucleotides are TGTGCCAGCAGTTTAGGCGGTCTTTCCTACGAGCAGTACTTC. Translated, it gives CASSLGGLSYEQYF.